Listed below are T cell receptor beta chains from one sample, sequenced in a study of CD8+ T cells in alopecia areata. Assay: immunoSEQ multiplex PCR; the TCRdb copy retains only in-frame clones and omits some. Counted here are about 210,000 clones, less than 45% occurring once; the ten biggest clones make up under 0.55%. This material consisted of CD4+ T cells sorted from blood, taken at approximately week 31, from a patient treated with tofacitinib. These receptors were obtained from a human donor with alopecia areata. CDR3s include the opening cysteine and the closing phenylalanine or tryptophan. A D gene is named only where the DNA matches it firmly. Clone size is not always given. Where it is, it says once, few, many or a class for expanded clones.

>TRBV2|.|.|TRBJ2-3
TGTGCCAGCAGTGTCCAGGCGGGACTTTCTTCGGATACGCAGTATTTT
CASSVQAGLSSDTQYF
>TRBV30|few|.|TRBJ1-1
TGTGCCTGGAGTGTTCAACGGCTGAACACTGAAGCTTTCTTT
CAWSVQRLNTEAFF
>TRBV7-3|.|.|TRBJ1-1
TGTGCCAGCAGCAACGAACCGGGCGCTGAAGCTTTCTTT
CASSNEPGAEAFF
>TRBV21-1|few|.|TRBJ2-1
TGTGCCAGCAGCACCCTACTTGAGCAGTTCTTC
CASSTLLEQFF
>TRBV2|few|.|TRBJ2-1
TGTGCCAGCAGTTCTCCGTACACAAACAATGAGCAGTTCTTC
CASSSPYTNNEQFF
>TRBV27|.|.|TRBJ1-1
TGTGCCAGCAGACCCCCGGGATCCACTGAAGCTTTCTTT
CASRPPGSTEAFF
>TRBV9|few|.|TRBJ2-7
TGTGCCAGCAGCGTAGGAGATAACCGATACGAGCAGTACTTC
CASSVGDNRYEQYF
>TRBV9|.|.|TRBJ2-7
TGTGCCAGCAGCTCAGGGCGACTCTCCTACGAGCAGTACTTC
CASSSGRLSYEQYF
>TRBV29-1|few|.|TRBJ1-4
TGCAGCGTTGAAAGTGGGCAGGGTCGTAGTGGGGGAAAACTGTTTTTT
CSVESGQGRSGGKLFF
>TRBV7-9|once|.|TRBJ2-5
TGTGCCAGCAGCTTAGGACGGGGACAAGAGACCCAGTACTTC
CASSLGRGQETQYF
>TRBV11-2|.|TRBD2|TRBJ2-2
TGTGCCAGCGCCTCCCCTAGCGGGCGGGGGGAGCTGTTTTTT
CASASPSGRGELFF
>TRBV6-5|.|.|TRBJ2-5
TGTGCCAGCAGTTACTCGAAGGCTCCGCTGCAAGAGACCCAGTACTTC
CASSYSKAPLQETQYF
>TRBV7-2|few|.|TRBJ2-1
TGTGCCAGCAGCTTAGCGGGCGACCGGGGCAATGAGCAGTTCTTC
CASSLAGDRGNEQFF
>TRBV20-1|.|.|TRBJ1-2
TGCAGTGCTGGGGACATCTCTTACACCTTC
CSAGDISYTF
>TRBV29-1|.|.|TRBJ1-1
TGCAGCGTTGATGCAACGAACACTGAAGCTTTCTTT
CSVDATNTEAFF
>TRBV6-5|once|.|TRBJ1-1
TGTGCCAGCAGTTCTGGGCAGGGGAGGGATGAAGCTTTCTTT
CASSSGQGRDEAFF
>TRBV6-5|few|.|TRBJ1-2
TGTGCCAGCGCTGGCAGGCAGTATGGCTACACCTTC
CASAGRQYGYTF
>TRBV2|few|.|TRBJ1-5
TGTGCCAGCAGTGAAGCGGGGTGGTATCAGCCCCAGCATTTT
CASSEAGWYQPQHF
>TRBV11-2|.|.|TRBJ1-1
TGTGCCAGCAGCTTATCAGGGGCTACCGCTGAAGCTTTCTTT
CASSLSGATAEAFF
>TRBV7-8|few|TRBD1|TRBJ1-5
TGTGCCAGCAGCGGGGGAAGAGGGGGCGCGATCCAGGATCAGCCCCAGCATTTT
CASSGGRGGAIQDQPQHF
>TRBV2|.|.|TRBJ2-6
TGTGCCAGCAGCACACTAGGAGGTTCTGGGGCCAACGTCCTGACTTTC
CASSTLGGSGANVLTF
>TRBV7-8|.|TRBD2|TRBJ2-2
TGTGCCAGCAGCACACTGACTAGCGGGTGGAACACCGGGGAGCTGTTTTTT
CASSTLTSGWNTGELFF
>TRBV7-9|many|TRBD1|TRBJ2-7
TGTGCCAGCAGCCCCGGGACAGGGGTGTACGAGCAGTACTTC
CASSPGTGVYEQYF
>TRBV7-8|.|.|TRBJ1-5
TGTGCCAGCAGCTCTGACATTAATAGCAATCAGCCCCAGCATTTT
CASSSDINSNQPQHF
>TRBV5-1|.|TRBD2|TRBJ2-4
TGCGCCAGCAGCCACTTCGGCGGGAGTGGAGACATTCAGTACTTC
CASSHFGGSGDIQYF
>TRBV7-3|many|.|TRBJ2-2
TGTGCCAGCAGCTTAACGGCAGGCAACACCGGGGAGCTGTTTTTT
CASSLTAGNTGELFF
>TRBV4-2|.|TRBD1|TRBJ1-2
TGTGCCAGCAGCCAAGCAGGGGGCGAAGAGAATGGCTACACCTTC
CASSQAGGEENGYTF
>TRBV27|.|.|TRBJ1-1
TGTGCCAGCAGTTTACCACCCGGGAGGGGGAACACTGAAGCTTTCTTT
CASSLPPGRGNTEAFF
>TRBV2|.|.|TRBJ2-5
TGTGCCAGCAGTGAACTGGGTTGGGTACCTGAAGAGACCCAGTACTTC
CASSELGWVPEETQYF
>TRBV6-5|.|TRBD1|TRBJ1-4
TGTGCCAGCAGCCAACACAGGGGGTTTAATGAAAAACTGTTTTTT
CASSQHRGFNEKLFF
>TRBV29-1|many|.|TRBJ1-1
TGCAGCGTTGATCGACCCGAGAACACTGAAGCTTTCTTT
CSVDRPENTEAFF
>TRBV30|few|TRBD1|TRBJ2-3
TGTGCCTGGATGCCGGGACAGCTGCTTAAAGATACGCAGTATTTT
CAWMPGQLLKDTQYF
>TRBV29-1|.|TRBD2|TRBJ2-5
TGCAGCGTAGGGACTAGCGGGGACCTGGGGGCCCAGTACTTC
CSVGTSGDLGAQYF
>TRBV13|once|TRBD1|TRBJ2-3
TGTGCCAGCAGCAAAAGTACAGGGGGTTCCACAGATACGCAGTATTTT
CASSKSTGGSTDTQYF
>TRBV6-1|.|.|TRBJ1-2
TGTGCCAGCAGTGTCCCGATCGGGCCCTATGGCTACACCTTC
CASSVPIGPYGYTF
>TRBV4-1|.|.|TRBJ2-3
TGCGCCAGCAGCCAAATAGGGATAGCGTTAAGCACAGATACGCAGTATTTT
CASSQIGIALSTDTQYF